The 14 T cell receptor beta chains in this list originate from one sample, sequenced in a study of blood T cells in healthy people across ages. The authors ran a second PCR of about 7 to 11 cycles using a sample-barcoded 5' primer and a J-beta primer mix. MiXCR was run by TCRdb on the 5' RACE reads, yielding one entry per CDR3 protein. The sample includes about 1.4 million distinct CDR3 sequences, approximately 59% of them seen just once. The sample taken for sequencing was blood. All receptors derive from a man aged 18 to 35 in good health.

This clonotype was recorded a few times. The chain couples TRBV12-3 or TRBV12-4 to TRBJ2-1; 10 nucleotides align to TRBD1. Trimming took 1 base from V and 4 from J; bases not matched to a gene: 1. This CDR3 has 15 amino acids. DNA of the CDR3: TGTGCCAGCAGTTTAGGGGACAGGGGTTACAATGAGCAGTTCTTC. The encoded protein is CASSLGDRGYNEQFF.

The chain has TRBV20-1 and TRBJ1-4; 11 bases agree with TRBD1. CDR1 DFQATT and CDR2 SNEGSKA come from the germline V gene (reference sequence). Losses at the gene ends were 5 bases for V and 7 bases for J; bases not matched to a gene: 6. The CDR3 spans 14 residues. Here the CDR3 reads CSAGQGARSEKLFF. The CDR3 region has the DNA TGCAGTGCTGGACAGGGGGCGCGAAGTGAAAAACTGTTTTTT.

This clonotype has more than one count but fewer than ten. The chain couples TRBV6-5 to TRBJ2-3, with TRBD2 matching 9 bases. V lost 6 bases and J lost 2; bases outside the gene matches: 6. CDR1 is MNHEY, CDR2 SVGAGI, per germline. CDR3 length: 15 amino acids. The CDR3 sequence is CASSLGLAHTDTQYF. DNA of the CDR3: TGTGCCAGCAGCCTAGGACTAGCGCACACAGATACGCAGTATTTT.

The V and J genes are TRBV12-3 or TRBV12-4 and TRBJ1-5; no clear D. The V gene lost 4 bases and the J gene lost 0 bases, with 10 bases spanning the gap. The CDR3 totals 15 residues. The CDR3 DNA is TGTGCCAGCAGTTCAAGGAGTTATAGCAATCAGCCCCAGCATTTT. Its protein is CASSSRSYSNQPQHF.

Details on this clonotype: One end of the junction varies from germline; a read error may be responsible. The chain links TRBV2 to TRBJ2-1, with 7 bases matching TRBD2. The germline CDR1 and CDR2 sequences are SNHLY and FYNNEI. This CDR3 contains 15 residues. The CDR3 loop is CVSGGLGREWCEQFF. The CDR3 DNA reads TGTGTCAGCGGTGGGTTGGGGCGGGAGTGGTGTGAGCAGTTCTTC.

The V gene is TRBV29-1, the J gene TRBJ1-1, with 8 bases lining up with TRBD1. Germline V CDR1 and CDR2: SQVTM, ANQGSEA. The CDR3 totals 14 residues. J gave up 5 bases and V 2 bases, and 7 bases lay outside the gene matches. The CDR3 here is CSVEITGGMTEAFF. CDR3 bases: TGCAGCGTTGAAATCACAGGGGGAATGACTGAAGCTTTCTTT.

The chain is built from TRBV20-1 and TRBJ2-7; a weak D match, TRBD2 (6 bases). CDR3 length equals 15 residues. Trimming pared 3 bases from V and 6 bases from J, leaving 21 bases between. Germline V gives CDR1 DFQATT, CDR2 SNEGSKA (reference sequence). This chain's CDR3 is CSARGRGRSFGEQYF. DNA of the CDR3: TGCAGTGCTAGGGGACGGGGGAGATCCTTTGGCGAGCAGTACTTC.

V gene TRBV20-1 combines with J gene TRBJ2-7, with unresolved D. Germline lookup yields CDR1 DFQATT and CDR2 SNEGSKA (reference sequence). The CDR3 loop spans 14 amino acids. The V and J ends lost 3 bases and 0 bases respectively, with 12 bases between them. The CDR3 protein is CSARIGGSSYEQYF. As DNA, the CDR3 is TGCAGTGCTAGGATAGGCGGCAGCTCCTACGAGCAGTACTTC.

V gene TRBV14 combines with J gene TRBJ2-5, with D unresolved. Germline loops: CDR1 SGHDN, CDR2 FVKESK. CDR3 size: 15 residues. V shed 3 bases and J shed 0 bases, with 11 bases lying between them. This CDR3 reads CASSHRRWYQETQYF. The CDR3 bases are TGTGCCAGCAGCCATAGGAGATGGTACCAAGAGACCCAGTACTTC. The full variable domain, with the rest looked up from reference TRBV14 and TRBJ2-5, is EAGVTQFPSHSVIEKGQTVTLRCDPISGHDNLYWYRRVMGKEIKFLLHFVKESKQDESGMPNNRFLAERTGGTYSTLKVQPAELEDSGVYFCASSHRRWYQETQYFGPGTRLLVL.

CDR3 DNA sequence: TGTGCCAGTTCTGGGACGGCTGATGAAGCTTTCTTT. Encoded protein: CASSGTADEAFF. The chain employs TRBV9 and TRBJ1-1; D may be TRBD1 (5 bases). The germline V and J ends were trimmed by 8 bases and 7 bases, with 15 bases remaining between them. Germline V gives CDR1 SGDLS, CDR2 YYNGEE. CDR3 size: 12 residues.

In this sample, this clonotype turned up a few times. The rearrangement uses TRBV28 and TRBJ2-7; D might be TRBD1 or TRBD2, each matching 5 bases. The germline V gene encodes CDR1 MDHEN and CDR2 SYDVKM. This CDR3 comprises 17 residues. V was cut by 4 bases and J by 2 bases, with 21 bases left in between. CDR3 sequence (DNA): TGTGCCAGCAGTTCTCTTAGGTCCGGGACGGGCCCCTACGAGCAGTACTTC. Translating it yields CASSSLRSGTGPYEQYF.

There are a few counts of this clonotype. CDR3 coding DNA: TGCAGCGTTGACGGGAATAATTCACCCCTCCACTTT. Translation gives CSVDGNNSPLHF. This chain links TRBV29-1 with TRBJ1-6; unclear D gene. Germline lookup yields CDR1 SQVTM and CDR2 ANQGSEA. This CDR3 has 12 amino acids. Trimming pared 3 bases from V and 5 bases from J, leaving 5 bases between.

This chain links TRBV25-1 with TRBJ1-2, with a weak D call TRBD1 (5 bases). V lost 7 bases to trimming and J lost 5 bases, with 20 bases between them. The germline gives CDR1 MGHDK, CDR2 SYGVNS. CDR3 length: 15 amino acids. This CDR3 is CASTASGALGYGYTF. CDR3 nucleotides: TGTGCCAGCACGGCGTCCGGGGCACTTGGTTATGGCTACACCTTC.

The chain recombines TRBV6-1 with TRBJ2-3, with 7 bases identical to TRBD2. CDR3 size: 18 residues. V dropped 4 bases and J dropped 0; count of bases not matched to a gene: 13. CDR1 and CDR2 (germline): MNHNS, SASEGT. CDR3 in amino acids: CASSAPAGIPYSTDTQYF. CDR3 DNA: TGTGCCAGCAGTGCCCCAGCGGGGATCCCCTATAGCACAGATACGCAGTATTTT.